These 7 T cell receptor beta chains were all obtained from the same sample, sequenced in a study of blood T cells in healthy people across ages. The authors ran a second PCR of 7 to 11 cycles using a sample-barcoded 5' primer and a J-beta primer mix. TCRdb passed the 5' RACE reads through MiXCR, listing each CDR3 protein once. The repertoire has roughly 1.5 million distinct CDR3 sequences, 42% of them found once; the top ten carry more than 4%. Sequencing was performed on blood. Source of these receptors: a woman under 30 in good health.

This clonotype occurred a few times. V and J are TRBV21-1 and TRBJ2-7; the table assigns TRBD1, which was not confirmed against the DNA. TRBV21-1 is noted as a pseudogene. This CDR3 has 15 amino acids. This CDR3 reads CASALRGSHSYEQYF. DNA of the CDR3: TGTGCGAGTGCCTTACGGGGGTCCCACTCCTACGAGCAGTACTTC.

This clonotype came up a few times. This chain links TRBV7-9 with TRBJ2-1, with no clear D. The ends were cut back, 2 bases at V and 10 bases at J, with 12 bases in the middle. The V gene's germline CDR1 is SEHNR and CDR2 FQNEAQ (reference sequence). This CDR3 spans 13 amino acids. As DNA, the CDR3 is TGTGCCAGCAGCTTACCGTCAGTCTGGGAGCAGTTCTTC. Encoded protein: CASSLPSVWEQFF.

The rearrangement links TRBV20-1 to TRBJ2-5; 7 nucleotides match TRBD1. V was clipped by 3 bases and J by 5 bases; unmatched bases: 12. From germline, CDR1 is DFQATT and CDR2 SNEGSKA (reference sequence). This CDR3 has 15 amino acids. The CDR3 is CSASGGRGIHETQYF. In nucleotides, the CDR3 is TGCAGTGCTAGTGGGGGCAGGGGGATCCACGAGACCCAGTACTTC.

The J gene is TRBJ1-1, the V gene TRBV10-3; 12 bases line up with TRBD1. There are 17 residues in the CDR3. Trimming at V came to 1 base and at J to 1 base, leaving 4 bases not matched to a gene. Per germline, CDR1 ENHRY and CDR2 SYGVKD. CDR3 amino acids: CAISELGTGGPNTEAFF. CDR3 nucleotide sequence: TGTGCCATCAGTGAGTTGGGGACAGGGGGCCCGAACACTGAAGCTTTCTTT.

This clonotype was counted only a few times. The V gene is TRBV4-1, the J gene TRBJ2-7; 7 bases map to TRBD2. Trimming removed 3 bases from V and 6 bases from J; junction bases left unmatched: 2. CDR1 and CDR2 (germline): MGHRA, YSYEKL. The CDR3 is 12 amino acids. Written as DNA, the CDR3 is TGCGCCAGCAGCCAGGCTAGCGGCGAGCAGTACTTC. It specifies CASSQASGEQYF.

The chain combines TRBV27 with TRBJ2-1; 8 nucleotides align to TRBD1. The CDR3 consists of 16 residues. CDR1 and CDR2 from the germline V gene are MNHEY and SMNVEV (reference sequence). J gave up 8 bases and V 8 bases, and 17 bases lay outside the gene matches. The CDR3 loop reads CASSSRRTGYNDEQFF. The CDR3 nucleotides read TGTGCCAGCTCAAGTCGTCGGACAGGGTATAACGATGAGCAGTTCTTC.

This chain joins TRBV29-1 and TRBJ1-1; 7 nucleotides agree with TRBD1. The V segment lost 6 bases and the J segment 4 bases; nucleotides outside the gene matches: 8. Germline loops: CDR1 SQVTM, CDR2 ANQGSEA. This CDR3 comprises 13 residues. The CDR3 spells CSVQGFAVTEAFF. The CDR3 region has the DNA TGCAGCGTACAGGGGTTCGCGGTCACTGAAGCTTTCTTT.